These 26 T cell receptor beta chains came from one sample sequenced in a study of early T cells in non-severe SARS-CoV-2 infection. TCRdb fed the 5' RACE reads into MiXCR, producing one record per CDR3 protein. The table includes 35,000 to 40,000 distinct CDR3 sequences, 3% to 4.5% detected once. Material for sequencing was whole blood. Source of these receptors: an adult who was a healthcare worker with PCR-confirmed SARS-CoV-2 infection or an uninfected control (not recorded which).

In this sample, this clonotype turned up many times. The V gene is TRBV29-1, the J gene TRBJ2-3; 10 nucleotides match TRBD1. The CDR3 has 14 amino acids. Germline CDR1 and CDR2: SQVTM and ANQGSEA. The J segment lost 5 bases and the V segment lost 3 bases, leaving 5 bases of the junction unmatched. CDR3 sequence: CSVELTGGLDTQYF. As DNA, the CDR3 is TGCAGCGTTGAGCTGACAGGGGGCCTAGATACGCAGTATTTT.

This clonotype was counted at least ten times. This chain joins TRBV7-2 and TRBJ1-5, with D hard to call. The V end lost 4 bases, the J end lost 5 bases, and 21 bases lay between the germline ends. Germline CDR1 reads SGHTA; CDR2 reads FQGNSA. The CDR3 is 17 amino acids. The CDR3 nucleotides are TGTGCCAGCAGCTCGCCCGGCATGGCCGGAGGGCATCAGCCCCAGCATTTT. Translated: CASSSPGMAGGHQPQHF.

This clonotype has ten or more counts. The V gene is TRBV20-1, the J gene TRBJ2-4, with unresolved D. V dropped 0 bases and J dropped 8 bases, with 8 bases sitting between them. This CDR3 region has 12 residues. The germline V gene has CDR1 DFQATT and CDR2 SNEGSKA (reference sequence). The CDR3 coding sequence is TGCAGTGCTAGAGATTTCAACCACATTCAGTACTTC. Encoded protein: CSARDFNHIQYF.

V and J are TRBV7-9 and TRBJ2-5, with TRBD1 matching 11 bases. V shed 5 bases, J shed 4 bases, and the junction held 3 bases outside the gene matches. In germline, CDR1 is SEHNR, CDR2 FQNEAQ (reference sequence). The CDR3 consists of 14 residues. CDR3 DNA: TGTGCCAGCAGCCCCGGGACAGGGGGAGAGACCCAGTACTTC. Translating gives CASSPGTGGETQYF.

This clonotype was observed many times. The chain is built from TRBV6-5 and TRBJ2-3; D remains ambiguous. V lost 5 bases, J lost 0 bases, and 12 bases lay in between. CDR1 MNHEY and CDR2 SVGAGI come from the germline V gene. The CDR3 sequence is 15 residues long. This chain's CDR3 is CASSTPGPSTDTQYF. CDR3 nucleotide sequence: TGTGCCAGCAGTACCCCCGGACCCAGCACAGATACGCAGTATTTT.

This clonotype has more than one count but fewer than ten. The chain has TRBV7-9 and TRBJ2-7; D unclear. This CDR3 has 13 amino acids. V lost 2 bases to trimming and J lost 4 bases, with 9 bases between them. CDR1 and CDR2 (germline): SEHNR, FQNEAQ (reference sequence). CDR3 in DNA: TGTGCCAGCAGCTTACAAGGAGCTTACGAGCAGTACTTC. Amino acids: CASSLQGAYEQYF.

This clonotype was found many times. This sequence joins TRBV6-6 and TRBJ2-3, with D unresolved. V shed 10 bases and J shed 4 bases, with 12 bases lying between them. This CDR3 has 12 residues. Germline V lookup: CDR1 MNHNY, CDR2 SVGAGI (reference sequence). This CDR3 is CATSRISDTQYF. In DNA form, the CDR3 reads TGTGCCACCTCAAGGATTTCAGATACGCAGTATTTT.

This clonotype occurred many times. The rearrangement links TRBV12-3 or TRBV12-4 to TRBJ1-6; no firm D call. The CDR3 is 13 residues long. Trimming stripped 6 bases from V and 10 bases from J, with 13 bases between. The chain's CDR3 is CASRNSGVSPLHF. In DNA form, the CDR3 reads TGTGCCAGCAGAAATTCCGGGGTGTCACCCCTCCACTTT.

There are many counts of this clonotype. V and J are TRBV21-1 and TRBJ2-5. TRBV21-1 is designated a pseudogene. The CDR3 is made up of 11 amino acids. CDR3 residues: CASSKGETQYF. CDR3 bases: TGTGCCAGCAGCAAAGGGGAGACCCAGTACTTC.

This clonotype has a count of ten or more. V is TRBV6-6 and J is TRBJ1-5, with D uncertain. The CDR3 sequence is 15 residues long. The V gene lost 2 bases and the J gene lost 1 base, with 9 bases spanning the gap. Germline values: CDR1 MNHNY, CDR2 SVGAGI (reference sequence). For the CDR3, the DNA is TGTGCCAGCAGTTACCATGGGGAGAGCAATCAGCCCCAGCATTTT. It is translated as CASSYHGESNQPQHF.

This clonotype was seen repeatedly, ten times or more. The chain links TRBV4-1 to TRBJ2-2; possible D gene TRBD1, 6 bases. The CDR3 is made up of 14 amino acids. From germline, CDR1 is MGHRA and CDR2 YSYEKL. V gave up 5 bases and J gave up 5 bases, with 12 bases separating them. The DNA for the CDR3 is TGCGCCAGCAGCGCTGAACAGGGTACCGGGGAGCTGTTTTTT. Translating gives CASSAEQGTGELFF.

This clonotype was counted ten times or more. The chain joins TRBV12-3 or TRBV12-4 to TRBJ2-1; 8 bases line up with TRBD2. Losses at the gene ends were 6 bases for V and 5 bases for J; bases not matched to a gene: 6. This CDR3 is 14 amino acids long. The DNA for the CDR3 is TGTGCCAGCAGGAAGACTAGCGCCCACAATGAGCAGTTCTTC. Protein product: CASRKTSAHNEQFF.

This clonotype has at least ten counts. The chain carries TRBV5-1 and TRBJ2-1; 9 positions match TRBD2. Trimming took 4 bases from V and 5 from J; bases not matched to a gene: 1. This CDR3 region has 13 residues. The V gene's germline CDR1 is SGHRS and CDR2 YFSETQ. This CDR3 is CASSRLADNEQFF. The CDR3 DNA follows: TGCGCCAGCAGCCGACTAGCGGACAATGAGCAGTTCTTC.

This clonotype was seen only a few times. The chain has TRBV7-9 and TRBJ2-1, with 14 bases fitting TRBD2. The CDR3 extends over 14 amino acids. With 8 bases clipped from V and 6 bases from J, the junction kept 3 bases outside the gene matches. Per the germline V gene, CDR1 is SEHNR and CDR2 is FQNEAQ (reference sequence). CDR3 in amino acids: CASEGTSGSNEQFF. The DNA of the CDR3 is TGTGCCAGCGAAGGGACTAGCGGGAGCAATGAGCAGTTCTTC.

The sample holds many counts of this clonotype. V is TRBV6-1 and J is TRBJ2-1, with TRBD1 identical over 7 bases. Germline trimming cut 6 bases from V and 4 bases from J; bases unmatched to any gene: 12. This CDR3 spans 16 amino acids. Germline values: CDR1 MNHNS, CDR2 SASEGT. This CDR3 reads CASRHPGTEYYNEQFF. In DNA, the CDR3 is TGTGCCAGCAGGCACCCCGGGACAGAGTATTACAATGAGCAGTTCTTC.

There are many counts of this clonotype. The V gene is TRBV6-6, the J gene TRBJ2-3; D not resolved. This CDR3 comprises 13 residues. V shed 0 bases and J shed 2 bases, with 3 bases lying between them. CDR1 is MNHNY, CDR2 SVGAGI, per germline (reference sequence). DNA of the CDR3: TGTGCCAGCAGTTACTCAGCCACAGATACGCAGTATTTT. Translation: CASSYSATDTQYF.

This clonotype was observed at least ten times. The chain combines TRBV29-1 with TRBJ1-2, with TRBD1 matching 8 bases. Losses at the gene ends were 2 bases for V and 5 bases for J; bases not matched to a gene: 7. This CDR3 contains 14 residues. Germline V CDR1 and CDR2: SQVTM, ANQGSEA. CDR3 in DNA: TGCAGCGTTGAAAGGCAGGGGGCGGTATATGGCTACACCTTC. Translated, it gives CSVERQGAVYGYTF.

This clonotype occurred many times. V usage is TRBV12-3 or TRBV12-4 and J usage is TRBJ2-1, with 8 positions matching TRBD1. The CDR3 runs 21 residues. The V segment lost 6 bases and the J segment 1 base; nucleotides outside the gene matches: 23. CDR3 protein: CASSPTWGQGARGHSYNEQFF. The CDR3 region has the DNA TGTGCCAGCAGCCCCACCTGGGGCCAGGGGGCACGGGGACATTCCTACAATGAGCAGTTCTTC.

In its sample, this clonotype was seen many times. The rearrangement links TRBV20-1 to TRBJ1-2; 7 nucleotides match TRBD1. V dropped 3 bases and J dropped 2; count of bases not matched to a gene: 6. This CDR3 comprises 14 residues. Germline V lookup: CDR1 DFQATT, CDR2 SNEGSKA (reference sequence). The CDR3 is CSASEGASNYGYTF. DNA of the CDR3: TGCAGTGCTAGTGAGGGGGCATCGAACTATGGCTACACCTTC.

Ten or more counts support this clonotype. The chain employs TRBV28 and TRBJ2-7, with 7 positions matching TRBD1. Germline CDR1 MDHEN, CDR2 SYDVKM. V was pared by 4 bases and J by 2 bases, with 5 bases of the junction left unmatched. The CDR3 is 14 residues long. The CDR3 loop reads CASSSTGATYEQYF. CDR3 bases: TGTGCCAGCAGTTCTACAGGGGCAACCTACGAGCAGTACTTC.

This clonotype was recorded many times. The V call is TRBV6-4, the J call TRBJ2-3; TRBD1 aligns across 8 bases. The ends lost 0 bases at V and 4 bases at J; junction bases unmatched: 3. Germline loops: CDR1 MRHNA, CDR2 SNTAGT. The CDR3 has 15 residues. The CDR3 nucleotides are TGTGCCAGCAGTGACTCAGCAGGGGGCTCAGATACGCAGTATTTT. Translation: CASSDSAGGSDTQYF.

The table lists this clonotype with many counts. The CDR3 region is CASSLGAAYNEQFF. The CDR3 DNA reads as TGTGCCAGCAGCTTAGGAGCAGCCTACAATGAGCAGTTCTTC. The chain uses TRBV7-9 and TRBJ2-1; D is ambiguous. The germline gives CDR1 SEHNR, CDR2 FQNEAQ (reference sequence). This CDR3 has 14 residues. V shed 1 base and J shed 2 bases, with 6 bases lying between them.

V and J are TRBV19 and TRBJ2-7, with D possibly being TRBD1 (6 bases). In germline, CDR1 is LNHDA, CDR2 SQIVND (reference sequence). The V end lost 7 bases, the J end lost 4 bases, and 20 bases lay between the germline ends. The CDR3 is made up of 15 amino acids. CDR3 region: CASTTRWTEDYEQYF. Written as DNA, the CDR3 is TGTGCCAGTACCACCCGATGGACAGAAGATTACGAGCAGTACTTC.

This clonotype has only a few counts. V gene TRBV20-1 combines with J gene TRBJ1-2; D is unclear. Germline assignment: CDR1 DFQATT and CDR2 SNEGSKA (reference sequence). The CDR3 sequence is 15 residues long. With 2 bases removed from V and 0 bases from J, the gap between germline ends came to 13 bases. The CDR3 reads CSARMANAPNYGYTF. The CDR3 nucleotides are TGCAGTGCTAGAATGGCTAACGCTCCTAACTATGGCTACACCTTC.

The chain uses TRBV6-2 or TRBV6-3 and TRBJ2-7; D assignment may be TRBD1 or TRBD2 (5 bases each). This CDR3 contains 13 residues. Germline CDR1 is MNHEY and CDR2 is SVGEGT. Trimming stripped 0 bases from V and 12 bases from J, with 15 bases between. Here the CDR3 reads CASSYSLDPGRYF. The CDR3 DNA reads as TGTGCCAGCAGTTACTCCCTGGACCCGGGGCGGTACTTC.

This clonotype has a count of ten or more. The chain joins TRBV6-5 to TRBJ2-1; TRBD1 matches at 9 bases. The CDR3 runs 16 residues. Trimming at V came to 0 bases and at J to 7 bases, leaving 7 bases not matched to a gene. Germline CDR1 MNHEY, CDR2 SVGAGI. The CDR3 spells CASSYSFGTGSNEQFF. The CDR3, as DNA: TGTGCCAGCAGTTACTCGTTCGGGACAGGGTCAAATGAGCAGTTCTTC.